The entry that follows covers one TCR beta chain sequence. Participants were aged about 18 to 89 years, lived in about 26 US areas, and enrolled virtually. Each exposed participant met a COVID-19 case in the 2 weeks preceding study entry. Per the study methods: How many nucleated cells were present was estimated from reference gene primer amplification. TCRdb keeps only in-frame clones here, not all; method: immunoSEQ multiplex PCR. V and J calls and clone size are those listed in that table; D and trimming were worked out from the DNA. Of 140,000 or so clones listed, roughly 80% are singletons. This sample was taken from a study of blood T cell repertoires in COVID-19. Study overall: Nucleic acid was either cDNA or gDNA, and it came from T cells, B-cell-depleted T cells, or PBMCs.

The sequence was obtained from a woman aged 18-30 years who had been exposed to COVID-19. Sequenced material: PBMCs or T cells enriched from blood (not recorded which).

CDR3 bases: TGCAGCGTTCTTCCAGCAGACTCCTCACCGGGTACGCAGTATTTT. It yields the protein CSVLPADSSPGTQYF. The genes are TRBV29-1 and TRBJ2-3; no reliable D call. V was clipped by 5 bases and J by 8 bases, with 23 bases between them. Per germline, CDR1 SQVTM and CDR2 ANQGSEA. This CDR3 has 15 residues.